Shown below are 30 T cell receptor beta chains from a single sample sequenced in a study of CD8 T cells in ankylosing spondylitis. TCRdb reprocessed the 5' RACE reads via MiXCR and lists one record per CDR3 protein. Altogether 350,000 to 400,000 distinct CDR3 sequences are present, approximately 22% being singletons, with the ten largest covering about 12%. Sequencing input: blood, either unsorted or a sorted T cell fraction (not recorded which). The receptors come from a male donor with ankylosing spondylitis or in good health (not recorded which).

This clonotype was found a few times. The CDR3 DNA reads TGTGCCAGCAGCGAAGCCGGGCGCGAGTACAATGAGCAGTTCTTC. It yields the protein CASSEAGREYNEQFF. The rearrangement joins TRBV7-6 to TRBJ2-1; D gene uncertain. Trimming pared 5 bases from V and 4 bases from J, leaving 15 bases between. This CDR3 is built from 15 residues. CDR1 is SGHVS and CDR2 is FNYEAQ in the germline V gene.

There are a few counts of this clonotype. This chain links TRBV29-1 with TRBJ1-4; TRBD1 might be the D (5 bases). Looked up from germline, CDR1 is SQVTM and CDR2 is ANQGSEA. The length of the CDR3 is 11 residues. V dropped 7 bases and J dropped 5 bases, with 8 bases sitting between them. The CDR3 is CSGWDNEKLFF. CDR3 DNA sequence: TGCAGCGGTTGGGACAATGAAAAACTGTTTTTT.

The table lists this clonotype with a few counts. The chain recombines TRBV6-1 with TRBJ2-3; the D gene is possibly TRBD2 (6 bases). The CDR3 is 17 amino acids. CDR1 MNHNS and CDR2 SASEGT come from the germline V gene. V was clipped by 7 bases and J by 1 base, with 21 bases between them. For the CDR3, the DNA is TGTGCCAGCACCCCCACCGGAGGAGGCGGGGGCACAGATACGCAGTATTTT. This sequence encodes CASTPTGGGGGTDTQYF.

This clonotype was counted only a few times. The CDR3 spells CASSLWGSEETQYF. CDR3 coding DNA: TGTGCCAGCAGTTTATGGGGTAGCGAAGAGACCCAGTACTTC. The chain is built from TRBV28 and TRBJ2-5; D perhaps matches TRBD2 (5 bases). V lost 0 bases and J 3 bases, leaving 8 bases between the germline ends. The germline CDR1 and CDR2 sequences are MDHEN and SYDVKM. CDR3 length: 14 amino acids.

This clonotype has only one observation. CDR3 sequence: CASSYMSSGGAGYNEQFF. The CDR3 DNA follows: TGTGCCAGCAGTTACATGAGTAGCGGGGGGGCCGGCTACAATGAGCAGTTCTTC. The chain combines TRBV6-5 with TRBJ2-1; 11 bases are shared with TRBD2. Unmatched junction bases numbered 9, after V lost 2 bases and J lost 3 bases. CDR1 and CDR2 from the germline V gene are MNHEY and SVGAGI. The CDR3 spans 18 residues.

This clonotype was observed a few times. The chain uses TRBV25-1 and TRBJ2-5; D possibly uses TRBD1 or TRBD2 (6 bases each). Germline CDR1 is MGHDK and CDR2 is SYGVNS. The CDR3 spans 15 residues. V was shortened by 3 bases and J by 5 bases, with 16 bases between the two germline ends. The CDR3 nucleotides read TGTGCCAGCAGTGACTGGGAAGGGGGACTCGAGACCCAGTACTTC. Residues: CASSDWEGGLETQYF.

This clonotype occurred a few times. The V and J genes are TRBV12-3 or TRBV12-4 and TRBJ2-2, with 10 bases identical to TRBD2. This CDR3 region has 15 residues. The V and J ends lost 4 bases and 6 bases, in that order; junction bases with no gene match: 5. Here the CDR3 reads CASSWSGGAAGELFF. CDR3 coding DNA: TGTGCCAGCAGTTGGAGCGGGGGGGCCGCCGGGGAGCTGTTTTTT.

The gene calls are TRBV7-6 and TRBJ2-1; D gene ambiguous. The CDR3 has 14 residues. Trimming stripped 1 base from V and 6 bases from J, with 10 bases between. Germline assignment: CDR1 SGHVS and CDR2 FNYEAQ. CDR3 coding DNA: TGTGCCAGCAGCTTAGACGTGGGGTTCAATGAGCAGTTCTTC. This codes for CASSLDVGFNEQFF.

This clonotype has ten or more counts. The chain recombines TRBV11-2 with TRBJ2-2; D is uncertain. The CDR3 totals 12 residues. Trimming pared 2 bases from V and 7 bases from J, leaving 5 bases between. Germline V CDR1 and CDR2: SGHAT, FQNNGV. CDR3 sequence: CASSLRSGELFF. The CDR3 nucleotides are TGTGCCAGCAGCTTAAGGAGCGGGGAGCTGTTTTTT. Filled out from reference TRBV11-2 and TRBJ2-2, the complete variable domain reads EAGVAQSPRYKIIEKRQSVAFWCNPISGHATLYWYQQILGQGPKLLIQFQNNGVVDDSQLPKDRFSAERLKGVDSTLKIQPAKLEDSAVYLCASSLRSGELFFGEGSRLTVL.

The rearrangement joins TRBV9 to TRBJ2-3, with 14 positions matching TRBD2. CDR1 SGDLS and CDR2 YYNGEE come from the germline V gene. The junction had 10 bases not matched to a gene; V was cut back by 1 base and J by 15 bases. The CDR3 covers 15 residues. The CDR3 DNA follows: TGTGCCAGCAGCGTAACCGGGACTAGCGGGGGCCAACGCTATTTT. Residues: CASSVTGTSGGQRYF. Filled out from reference TRBV9 and TRBJ2-3, the complete variable domain reads DSGVTQTPKHLITATGQRVTLRCSPRSGDLSVYWYQQSLDQGLQFLIQYYNGEERAKGNILERFSAQQFPDLHSELNLSSLELGDSALYFCASSVTGTSGGQRYFGPGTRLTVL.

The genes are TRBV27 and TRBJ2-1, with D possibly TRBD1 on 5 matching bases. V dropped 6 bases and J dropped 4 bases, with 16 bases sitting between them. Germline V gene sequence: CDR1 MNHEY, CDR2 SMNVEV (reference sequence). The CDR3 has 15 amino acids. The CDR3 reads CASSLGQVGYNEQFF. The CDR3, as DNA: TGTGCCAGCAGCCTAGGACAAGTGGGATACAATGAGCAGTTCTTC.

V usage is TRBV19 and J usage is TRBJ2-7; a possible D gene is TRBD2 (5 bases). Per the germline V gene, CDR1 is LNHDA and CDR2 is SQIVND (reference sequence). V was shortened by 5 bases and J by 5 bases, with 16 bases between the two germline ends. The CDR3 is made up of 14 amino acids. CDR3 residues: CASSPGPGINEQYF. CDR3 nucleotides: TGTGCCAGTAGTCCCGGACCGGGGATCAACGAGCAGTACTTC.

This clonotype came up a few times. This sequence joins TRBV12-3 or TRBV12-4 and TRBJ1-2, with no clear D. With 2 bases removed from V and 6 bases from J, the gap between germline ends came to 10 bases. This CDR3 has 13 residues. DNA of the CDR3: TGTGCCAGCAGTTTATCACTCTCCCATGGCTACACCTTC. This translates into CASSLSLSHGYTF.

This clonotype was recorded a few times. This chain connects TRBV4-1 to TRBJ1-5; 9 nucleotides line up with TRBD1. The CDR3 covers 15 residues. V trimming: 3 bases; J trimming: 5 bases; junction bases outside the gene matches: 5. CDR1 is MGHRA, CDR2 YSYEKL, per germline. The CDR3 region is CASSQVGTGYQPQHF. In DNA, the CDR3 is TGCGCCAGCAGCCAGGTGGGGACAGGGTATCAGCCCCAGCATTTT.

In DNA form, the CDR3 reads TGTGCCAACGGACAGGGGATGGGAGATACGCAGTATTTT. This encodes CANGQGMGDTQYF. This chain uses TRBV2 with TRBJ2-3; 9 positions match TRBD1. Losses at the gene ends were 10 bases for V and 5 bases for J; bases not matched to a gene: 7. The CDR3 length is 13 residues. Per the germline V gene, CDR1 is SNHLY and CDR2 is FYNNEI.

The table lists this clonotype with a few counts. This sequence joins TRBV29-1 and TRBJ2-1, with D possibly being TRBD1 (5 bases). Germline loops: CDR1 SQVTM, CDR2 ANQGSEA. V lost 4 bases and J 4 bases, leaving 11 bases between the germline ends. This CDR3 comprises 13 residues. CDR3 amino acids: CSVGTRDYNEQFF. The DNA for the CDR3 is TGCAGCGTTGGGACAAGAGATTACAATGAGCAGTTCTTC.

This clonotype turned up a few times. The chain has TRBV6-2 or TRBV6-3 and TRBJ2-1; no clear D gene. CDR1 and CDR2 (germline): MNHEY, SVGEGT. Deletions cut 0 bases from V and 2 bases from J, with 5 bases between. The CDR3 is made up of 14 amino acids. The CDR3 sequence: CASSYSRTYNEQFF. CDR3 coding DNA: TGTGCCAGCAGTTACTCGAGGACCTACAATGAGCAGTTCTTC.

The gene calls are TRBV11-1 and TRBJ2-5; 14 positions match TRBD2. This CDR3 region has 18 residues. V gave up 4 bases and J gave up 2 bases; unmatched junction bases: 9. In germline, CDR1 is SGHAT, CDR2 FQDESV (reference sequence). The CDR3 spells CASSWWRTSGGIQETQYF. The CDR3 nucleotides read TGTGCCAGCAGCTGGTGGCGGACTAGCGGGGGGATACAAGAGACCCAGTACTTC.

The chain links TRBV20-1 to TRBJ2-2; TRBD2 aligns across 7 bases. J lost 4 bases, V lost 1 base, and 3 bases had no gene match. The CDR3 has 14 amino acids. Germline CDR1 reads DFQATT; CDR2 reads SNEGSKA (reference sequence). In DNA form, the CDR3 reads TGCAGTGCTAGAGCGGGAGGCGGCACCGGGGAGCTGTTTTTT. This codes for CSARAGGGTGELFF.

The chain uses TRBV6-5 and TRBJ1-2; D possibly corresponds to TRBD1 (5 bases). The CDR3 runs 17 residues. CDR1 and CDR2 (germline): MNHEY, SVGAGI. Trimming removed 0 bases at V and 5 bases at J, with 19 bases between. CDR3 sequence: CASSYSDSGWPGYGYTF. Written as DNA, the CDR3 is TGTGCCAGCAGTTACTCGGACTCAGGATGGCCAGGGTATGGCTACACCTTC.

This rearrangement joins TRBV19 to TRBJ2-2, with D hard to call. V gave up 5 bases and J gave up 3 bases, with 7 bases separating them. Germline V gene sequence: CDR1 LNHDA, CDR2 SQIVND (reference sequence). The CDR3 is made up of 13 amino acids. The CDR3 region is CASSGRDTGELFF. The CDR3 nucleotides are TGTGCCAGTAGTGGTCGGGACACCGGGGAGCTGTTTTTT.

The chain employs TRBV12-3 or TRBV12-4 and TRBJ2-3; D is perhaps TRBD2 (6 bases). V lost 2 bases and J 0 bases, leaving 9 bases between the germline ends. The CDR3 covers 15 residues. The DNA for the CDR3 is TGTGCCAGCAGTTTACTGAGCGGGAGCACAGATACGCAGTATTTT. This codes for CASSLLSGSTDTQYF.

The CDR3 DNA is TGCAGTGCTCTAGCGGTGTCCGAGGGCGGGGAGCTGTTTTTT. Protein: CSALAVSEGGELFF. The V gene is TRBV20-1, the J gene TRBJ2-2; 7 nucleotides align to TRBD2. V gave up 5 bases and J gave up 7 bases; unmatched junction bases: 10. The germline V gene has CDR1 DFQATT and CDR2 SNEGSKA (reference sequence). This CDR3 comprises 14 residues.

V usage is TRBV5-8 and J usage is TRBJ1-1; tentative D call: TRBD1 (5 bases). CDR1 is SGHTS, CDR2 YDEGEE, per germline. Trimming removed 6 bases at V and 0 bases at J, with 21 bases between. The CDR3 sequence is 17 residues long. CDR3 nucleotide sequence: TGTGCCAGCACTTCACCTACAGGACTCCCCCTGAACACTGAAGCTTTCTTT. Protein product: CASTSPTGLPLNTEAFF.

In its sample, this clonotype was seen a few times. V gene TRBV6-1 combines with J gene TRBJ1-4; D uncertain. The V and J ends lost 6 bases and 7 bases respectively, with 12 bases between them. CDR3 length: 13 amino acids. Germline-derived CDR1 and CDR2 are MNHNS and SASEGT. CDR3 in DNA: TGTGCCAGCAGAGCCTACATCCGTGAAAAACTGTTTTTT. This sequence encodes CASRAYIREKLFF.

V usage is TRBV29-1 and J usage is TRBJ2-5; perhaps TRBD2 as D (5 bases). Trimming removed 1 base from V and 5 bases from J, with 26 bases in between. CDR3 size: 18 residues. CDR1 SQVTM and CDR2 ANQGSEA come from the germline V gene. The CDR3 sequence: CSVEAPADEPSPGETQYF. CDR3 nucleotides: TGCAGCGTTGAAGCCCCGGCTGACGAGCCCTCGCCGGGGGAGACCCAGTACTTC.

V and J are TRBV20-1 and TRBJ2-7, with 8 nucleotides matching TRBD1. CDR1 is DFQATT and CDR2 is SNEGSKA in the germline V gene (reference sequence). The trim removed 2 bases at V and 0 bases at J, leaving 6 bases unmatched. This CDR3 has 15 residues. In DNA form, the CDR3 reads TGCAGTGCTAGACCGGACAGGGCCAGCTCCTACGAGCAGTACTTC. As protein: CSARPDRASSYEQYF.

The chain has TRBV18 and TRBJ1-2; D gene unclear. The germline gives CDR1 KGHSH, CDR2 LQKENI. V lost 5 bases, J lost 1 base, and 20 bases lay in between. The CDR3 length is 17 residues. CDR3 DNA sequence: TGTGCCAGCTCAAATCCGGGCCCGACGGTCGATAACTATGGCTACACCTTC. This sequence encodes CASSNPGPTVDNYGYTF.

V is TRBV12-3 or TRBV12-4 and J is TRBJ2-1; 11 positions match TRBD1. V was pared by 2 bases and J by 9 bases, with 6 bases of the junction left unmatched. The CDR3 is 15 amino acids. Here the CDR3 reads CASSLWDRGFIEQFF. In DNA, the CDR3 is TGTGCCAGCAGTTTATGGGACAGGGGGTTTATTGAGCAGTTCTTC.

In the case of this clonotype: This sequence may be a read error, since a much larger clone differs from it by one base. The V and J genes are TRBV25-1 and TRBJ2-7; no definite D call. Germline V gene sequence: CDR1 MGHDK, CDR2 SYGVNS. V lost 3 bases to trimming and J lost 0 bases, with 6 bases between them. There are 13 residues in the CDR3. The CDR3 DNA reads TGTGCCAGCAGTGACAGGAACTCCTACGAGCAGTACTTC. It is translated as CASSDRNSYEQYF.